This T cell receptor beta chain was found in a study of shared clonotypes between healthy human individuals. All donors were Caucasian adults living in Nashville, Tennessee. CD45RA-negative memory and CD45RA+ naive subsets were split from the CD4+ cells. Germline V gives CDR1 MGHDK, CDR2 SYGVNS. The CDR3 consists of 14 residues. Trimming left V 2 bases short and J 2 bases short, with 8 bases between. Deep was the level used in running the assay. TCRdb's copy holds only in-frame clones and misses some; the assay was immunoSEQ multiplex PCR. The sample has over a million clones, around 78% seen once. The chain joins TRBV25-1 to TRBJ2-3; D gene uncertain. The TCR originated in a young man in good health. Some clones in this sample may be carry-over from other donors' samples. Input material: memory CD4+ T cells from PBMCs. Subset described: CD45RA-negative fraction. CDR3 sequence: CASSEPMDTDTQYF. The CDR3 DNA reads TGTGCCAGCAGTGAACCCATGGACACAGATACGCAGTATTTT.